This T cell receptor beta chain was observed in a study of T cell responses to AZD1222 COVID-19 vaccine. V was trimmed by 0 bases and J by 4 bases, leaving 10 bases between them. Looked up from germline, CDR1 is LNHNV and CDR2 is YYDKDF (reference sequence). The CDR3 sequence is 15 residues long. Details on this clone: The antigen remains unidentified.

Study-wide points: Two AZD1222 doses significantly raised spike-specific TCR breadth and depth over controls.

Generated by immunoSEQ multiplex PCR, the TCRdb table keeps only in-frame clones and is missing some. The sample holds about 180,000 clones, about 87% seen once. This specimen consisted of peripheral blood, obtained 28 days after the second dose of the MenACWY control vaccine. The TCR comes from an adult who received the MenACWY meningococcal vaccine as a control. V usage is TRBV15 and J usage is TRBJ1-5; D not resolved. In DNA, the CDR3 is TGTGCCACCAGCAGAGACGGCAGAATGAATCAGCCCCAGCATTTT. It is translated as CATSRDGRMNQPQHF.